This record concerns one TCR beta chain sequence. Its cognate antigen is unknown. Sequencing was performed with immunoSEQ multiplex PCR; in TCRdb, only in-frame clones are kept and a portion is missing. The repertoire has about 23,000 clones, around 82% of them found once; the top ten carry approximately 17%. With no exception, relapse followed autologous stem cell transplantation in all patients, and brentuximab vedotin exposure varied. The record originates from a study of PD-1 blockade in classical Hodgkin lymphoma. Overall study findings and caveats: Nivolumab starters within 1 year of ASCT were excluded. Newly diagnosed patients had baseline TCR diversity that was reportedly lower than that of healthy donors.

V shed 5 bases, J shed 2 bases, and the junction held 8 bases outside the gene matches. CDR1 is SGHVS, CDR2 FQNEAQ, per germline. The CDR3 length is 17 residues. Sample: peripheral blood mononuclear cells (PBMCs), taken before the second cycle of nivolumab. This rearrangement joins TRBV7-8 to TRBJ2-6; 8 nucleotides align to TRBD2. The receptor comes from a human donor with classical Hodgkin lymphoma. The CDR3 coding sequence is TGTGCCAGCAGCGTTCGGACGGGGGGGACTGGGGCCAACGTCCTGACTTTC. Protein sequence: CASSVRTGGTGANVLTF.